This is a list of T cell receptor beta chains from one sample in a study of T cells expressing NK-cell markers. TCRdb re-called the 5' RACE reads; one entry per CDR3 protein, DNA not given. The sample is made up of roughly 300,000 distinct CDR3 sequences, and the top ten hold around 3.9% of it. The material sequenced was blood T cells: a sorted CD56 or NKG2C T cell subset, CD4+ or CD8+ T cells, or bulk PBMC T cells (not recorded which). The receptors originated from a woman aged 18 to 75 in good health. Each CDR3 is given with its conserved first and last residue.

V	J	CDR3
TRBV7-2	TRBJ1-6	CASSFQQGANSPLHF
TRBV20-1	TRBJ2-1	CSARATGTSGVDYNEQFF
TRBV20-1	TRBJ2-5	CSARGTAKETQYF
TRBV28	TRBJ2-6	CASSSLAGIGANVLTF
TRBV2	TRBJ2-3	CASSVSGSTDTQYF
TRBV12-3/TRBV12-4	TRBJ2-1	CASSLFMGNEQFF
TRBV20-1	TRBJ2-1	CSVILAEGLNEQFF
TRBV6-1	TRBJ2-2	CASSGLPRVTGELFF
TRBV12-3/TRBV12-4	TRBJ2-2	CASRRGHNTGELFF
TRBV11-2	TRBJ2-7	CASSLVASGRPSSYEQYF
TRBV7-2	TRBJ2-7	CASSFAGTSGYEQYF
TRBV7-2	TRBJ2-1	CASSPQAGGSYNEQFF
TRBV25-1	TRBJ2-1	CASSGTGWNEQFF
TRBV12-3/TRBV12-4	TRBJ2-1	CASRAPTWRGSSYNEQFF
TRBV6-2/TRBV6-3	TRBJ2-3	CASSPLTGTSGRRTDTQYF
TRBV30	TRBJ2-5	CAWSVRGETQYF
TRBV7-2	TRBJ1-1	CASSPSGDADTEAFF
TRBV7-8	TRBJ2-5	CASSPSQGPPETQYF
TRBV5-5	TRBJ2-1	CASSEPGQGDSYNEQFF
TRBV7-2	TRBJ2-3	CASSLGTAYQYF
TRBV30	TRBJ2-7	CAWSVPGTEQYF
TRBV15	TRBJ2-7	CATSRDRREQYF
TRBV11-2	TRBJ2-3	CASSFRDTQYF
TRBV6-2/TRBV6-3	TRBJ1-2	CASRGTGNYGYTF
TRBV4-3	TRBJ1-6	CASSQEGPYSPLHF
TRBV7-9	TRBJ2-3	CASSFDRNTDTQYF
TRBV20-1	TRBJ2-5	CSARDFGGAETQYF
TRBV5-1	TRBJ2-1	CASSLALREQFF
TRBV20-1	TRBJ2-1	CSARGVGRLAAAEGSFGNEQFF
TRBV29-1	TRBJ2-7	CSVGLGGSYEQYF
TRBV10-3	TRBJ2-4	CAISPGLAGGVDIQYF
TRBV5-1	TRBJ2-3	CASSPRTSGLTDTQYF
TRBV20-1	TRBJ2-7	CSASGTGASLYEQYF
TRBV4-3	TRBJ1-6	CASSQDLFSSYNSPLHF
TRBV11-2	TRBJ2-4	CASSLEGRGGNIQYF
TRBV20-1	TRBJ1-2	CSASPQGRYGYTF
TRBV29-1	TRBJ2-5	CSVGQGEETQYF
TRBV19	TRBJ2-4	CASSILPSGGALGIQYF
TRBV7-2	TRBJ1-1	CASSPSAAEAFF
TRBV6-1	TRBJ1-1	CASNQGSSTEAFF
TRBV7-2	TRBJ1-4	CASSRGVGPNEKLFF
TRBV18	TRBJ2-3	CASSPRSGNTGTDTQYF
TRBV7-2	TRBJ2-3	CASSLKINRDTQYF
TRBV25-1	TRBJ2-1	CASSPASGSYNEQFF
TRBV9	TRBJ2-1	CASSPEGAGKQFF
TRBV20-1	TRBJ1-5	CSASGGTGNQPQHF
TRBV3-1	TRBJ2-1	CASSQYSSHNEQFF
TRBV7-2	TRBJ2-5	CASSLDQGAETQYF
TRBV29-1	TRBJ2-3	CSVVSRGSTDTQYF
TRBV5-1	TRBJ2-2	CASSLNNAGWEELFF
TRBV20-1	TRBJ2-7	CSARGPSGRPYEQYF